This entry lists 27 T cell receptor beta chains sequenced from one sample in a study of cytotoxic CD8 clonotypes in ibrutinib-treated CLL. Method: immunoSEQ multiplex PCR; TCRdb's copy keeps in-frame clones and lacks some. Of 90,000 to 100,000 clones listed, around four fifths are singletons. The material sequenced was PBMCs, taken after 12 months of ibrutinib treatment. These TCRs come from a human donor with chronic lymphocytic leukemia.

This chain links TRBV7-9 with TRBJ2-7; 9 nucleotides line up with TRBD1. CDR1 and CDR2 (germline): SEHNR, FQNEAQ (reference sequence). The CDR3 consists of 14 residues. V shed 3 bases, J shed 3 bases, and the junction held 3 bases outside the gene matches. The CDR3 bases are TGTGCCAGCAGCTTCGCGGACAGGGGCTACGAGCAGTACTTC. Translation gives CASSFADRGYEQYF.

The chain combines TRBV2 with TRBJ2-5; D tentatively reads TRBD1 or TRBD2 (5 bases each). Per the germline V gene, CDR1 is SNHLY and CDR2 is FYNNEI. V was clipped by 6 bases and J by 2 bases, with 16 bases between them. The CDR3 loop spans 15 amino acids. CDR3 sequence (DNA): TGTGCCAGCAGGAGGAACCCGGGACCTCAAGAGACCCAGTACTTC. This encodes CASRRNPGPQETQYF.

V is TRBV7-3 and J is TRBJ2-1, with TRBD2 as a possible D gene (7 bases). There are 14 residues in the CDR3. V lost 10 bases to trimming and J lost 6 bases, with 19 bases between them. Germline V lookup: CDR1 SGHTA, CDR2 FQGTGA. CDR3 DNA sequence: TGTGCCACCTCCCGGGGGGCAGGGAGCAATGAGCAGTTCTTC. Protein: CATSRGAGSNEQFF.

A remark on this clone: This same CDR3 is encoded by further DNA sequences in the sample. The chain carries TRBV9 and TRBJ2-5, with TRBD2 matching 14 bases. Germline lookup yields CDR1 SGDLS and CDR2 YYNGEE. The CDR3 extends over 16 amino acids. J gave up 1 base and V 2 bases, and 1 base lay outside the gene matches. The CDR3 spells CASSVGTSGGQETQYF. CDR3 nucleotide sequence: TGTGCCAGCAGCGTCGGGACTAGCGGGGGCCAAGAGACCCAGTACTTC.

The gene calls are TRBV9 and TRBJ2-7; D is ambiguous. V lost 0 bases and J lost 0, with 4 bases in between. Germline CDR1 reads SGDLS; CDR2 reads YYNGEE. The CDR3 runs to 13 residues. The CDR3 here is CASSVAPSYEQYF. The CDR3 DNA reads as TGTGCCAGCAGCGTAGCCCCCTCCTACGAGCAGTACTTC. Full variable domain (missing parts from reference TRBV9 and TRBJ2-7): DSGVTQTPKHLITATGQRVTLRCSPRSGDLSVYWYQQSLDQGLQFLIQYYNGEERAKGNILERFSAQQFPDLHSELNLSSLELGDSALYFCASSVAPSYEQYFGPGTRLTVT.

V gene TRBV11-1 combines with J gene TRBJ2-1; D call uncertain. Germline loops: CDR1 SGHAT, CDR2 FQDESV (reference sequence). CDR3 length equals 15 residues. V lost 6 bases, J lost 0 bases, and 12 bases lay in between. The CDR3 loop reads CASSPLSTSYNEQFF. Here the CDR3 DNA reads TGTGCCAGCAGTCCCCTGTCTACCTCCTACAATGAGCAGTTCTTC.

This chain uses TRBV30 with TRBJ2-7, with unresolved D. Trimming left V 2 bases short and J 3 bases short, with 11 bases between. CDR3 length equals 13 residues. CDR1 and CDR2 from the germline V gene are GTSNPN and SVGIG (reference sequence). This CDR3 is CAWSLMPDYEQYF. DNA of the CDR3: TGTGCCTGGAGTCTGATGCCCGACTACGAGCAGTACTTC.

This clone appeared once. V gene TRBV27 combines with J gene TRBJ2-5, with 10 nucleotides matching TRBD2. Germline CDR1 and CDR2: MNHEY and SMNVEV (reference sequence). The CDR3 spans 15 residues. The V and J ends lost 0 bases and 7 bases, in that order; junction bases with no gene match: 5. The CDR3 nucleotides are TGTGCCAGCAGTTTATCGGGTACTAGCGGGGCGACCCAGTACTTC. Translating gives CASSLSGTSGATQYF.

This clone was counted once. This chain joins TRBV28 and TRBJ2-7; 10 nucleotides match TRBD2. Germline V gives CDR1 MDHEN, CDR2 SYDVKM. Trimming took 3 bases from V and 4 from J; bases not matched to a gene: 6. This CDR3 comprises 15 residues. In DNA, the CDR3 is TGTGCCAGCAGTTTGGGGGCTAGCGGGGGTTACGAGCAGTACTTC. It translates to CASSLGASGGYEQYF.

CDR3 protein: CATRPTASYEQYF. The CDR3 region has the DNA TGCGCCACGCGACCTACAGCGTCCTACGAGCAGTACTTC. This chain joins TRBV10-2 and TRBJ2-7; D is undetermined. This CDR3 region has 13 residues. The V gene's germline CDR1 is WSHSY and CDR2 SAAADI. V was shortened by 10 bases and J by 1 base, with 14 bases between the two germline ends.

In this sample, this clone turned up a few times. This rearrangement joins TRBV28 to TRBJ1-5, with D perhaps TRBD1 (5 bases). Between the trimmed V and J ends, which lost 7 bases and 9 bases, there was a span of 7 bases. Germline loops: CDR1 MDHEN, CDR2 SYDVKM. The CDR3 extends over 10 amino acids. The CDR3 region is CASIRAPQHF. CDR3 in DNA: TGTGCCAGCATCAGGGCGCCCCAGCATTTT.

The chain recombines TRBV2 with TRBJ1-1, with D maybe TRBD1 (5 bases). The CDR3 sequence is 12 residues long. Trimming pared 4 bases from V and 5 bases from J, leaving 8 bases between. Germline V gene lookup returns CDR1 SNHLY and CDR2 FYNNEI. The DNA for the CDR3 is TGTGCCAGCAGTGCCGGGGGTACTGAAGCTTTCTTT. It yields the protein CASSAGGTEAFF.

This rearrangement joins TRBV7-6 to TRBJ2-5; D remains unclear. CDR1 and CDR2 from the germline V gene are SGHVS and FNYEAQ. This CDR3 has 14 residues. The ends were cut back, 0 bases at V and 5 bases at J, with 10 bases in the middle. The CDR3 DNA follows: TGTGCCAGCAGCTTAGCGACGGGTGGGGAGACCCAGTACTTC. The encoded protein is CASSLATGGETQYF.

There are a few counts of this clone. This chain links TRBV10-1 with TRBJ2-7; D is unclear. The CDR3 runs to 12 residues. Germline V gene lookup returns CDR1 WNHNN and CDR2 SYGVQD (reference sequence). V lost 0 bases and J lost 6, with 6 bases in between. In DNA, the CDR3 is TGCGCCAGCAGTGAGTCGGACGGCGAGCAGTACTTC. As protein: CASSESDGEQYF.

CDR3: CASSPQGAGEQYF. Here the CDR3 DNA reads TGTGCCAGCAGCCCCCAGGGGGCGGGTGAGCAGTACTTC. The V gene is TRBV14, the J gene TRBJ2-7, with 8 bases identical to TRBD1. This CDR3 contains 13 residues. The germline V gene encodes CDR1 SGHDN and CDR2 FVKESK. V shed 4 bases, J shed 7 bases, and the junction held 6 bases outside the gene matches.

The rearrangement links TRBV6-5 to TRBJ2-1, with 7 bases lining up with TRBD2. V shed 6 bases, J shed 7 bases, and the junction held 12 bases outside the gene matches. Germline-derived CDR1 and CDR2 are MNHEY and SVGAGI. The CDR3 loop spans 15 amino acids. CDR3 region: CASSRDSGGANEQFF. CDR3 bases: TGTGCCAGCAGCCGGGACTCGGGGGGAGCTAATGAGCAGTTCTTC.

The rearrangement links TRBV5-1 to TRBJ2-1, with D hard to call. Trimming left V 8 bases short and J 0 bases short, with 15 bases between. There are 15 residues in the CDR3. The germline gives CDR1 SGHRS, CDR2 YFSETQ. DNA for the CDR3: TGCGCCAGTGCCTTCGAGGATAGCTCCTACAATGAGCAGTTCTTC. This codes for CASAFEDSSYNEQFF.

This clone was found once. The chain uses TRBV6-6 and TRBJ1-2, with D unresolved. Germline V gene sequence: CDR1 MNHNY, CDR2 SVGAGI (reference sequence). Trimming cost V 2 bases and J 4 bases, with 8 bases left between them. There are 13 residues in the CDR3. Here the CDR3 reads CASSYGPIYGYTF. The CDR3, as DNA: TGTGCCAGCAGTTACGGGCCCATCTATGGCTACACCTTC.

This clone was seen only a few times. The chain recombines TRBV19 with TRBJ2-5; D remains unclear. Germline-derived CDR1 and CDR2 are LNHDA and SQIVND (reference sequence). This CDR3 comprises 13 residues. The V end was cut by 7 bases, the J end by 0 bases, with 9 bases between. This CDR3 is CASTTGNQETQYF. DNA of the CDR3: TGTGCCAGTACCACCGGCAACCAAGAGACCCAGTACTTC.

This clone has just one count. This chain links TRBV19 with TRBJ2-2; 12 bases agree with TRBD1. The J segment lost 4 bases and the V segment lost 4 bases, leaving 7 bases of the junction unmatched. This CDR3 is 17 amino acids long. Germline V CDR1 and CDR2: LNHDA, SQIVND (reference sequence). DNA of the CDR3: TGTGCCAGTAGTACCCGGGACAGGGGGCGGGGCACCGGGGAGCTGTTTTTT. Its translation is CASSTRDRGRGTGELFF.

The CDR3 sequence is CASSLEAAIKNSPLHF. The CDR3 DNA reads as TGCGCCAGCAGCTTGGAGGCAGCGATCAAGAATTCACCCCTCCACTTT. The chain joins TRBV5-1 to TRBJ1-6, with D hard to call. The length of the CDR3 is 16 residues. Germline V lookup: CDR1 SGHRS, CDR2 YFSETQ. V was clipped by 0 bases and J by 7 bases, with 14 bases between them.

CDR3 region: CASGPGTGYGYTF. DNA for the CDR3: TGTGCTAGTGGTCCGGGGACAGGCTATGGCTACACCTTC. The chain couples TRBV12-5 to TRBJ1-2; 8 bases agree with TRBD1. The CDR3 spans 13 residues. Trimming took 5 bases from V and 4 from J; bases not matched to a gene: 3. The germline gives CDR1 LGHNT, CDR2 FRNRAP.

The chain is built from TRBV18 and TRBJ2-1; D assignment may be TRBD1 or TRBD2 (6 bases each). This CDR3 is built from 16 residues. The ends were cut back, 5 bases at V and 2 bases at J, with 16 bases in the middle. Germline CDR1 KGHSH, CDR2 LQKENI. CDR3 amino acids: CASSTAGGLTYNEQFF. CDR3 in DNA: TGTGCCAGCTCAACCGCCGGGGGCCTCACCTACAATGAGCAGTTCTTC.

The chain couples TRBV12-5 to TRBJ2-2; 12 bases line up with TRBD1. The germline gives CDR1 LGHNT, CDR2 FRNRAP. The V segment lost 6 bases and the J segment 8 bases; nucleotides outside the gene matches: 1. The CDR3 consists of 13 residues. The CDR3 is CASGGQGAGELFF. The CDR3 DNA is TGTGCTAGTGGGGGACAGGGGGCTGGGGAGCTGTTTTTT.

The chain uses TRBV30 and TRBJ2-7; 7 nucleotides line up with TRBD2. The CDR3 consists of 15 residues. Germline CDR1 GTSNPN, CDR2 SVGIG (reference sequence). The junction had 11 bases not matched to a gene; V was cut back by 2 bases and J by 4 bases. The CDR3 protein is CAWSFRLTSRYEQYF. The CDR3 bases are TGTGCCTGGAGTTTTCGCTTGACTAGCCGGTACGAGCAGTACTTC.

The V and J genes are TRBV29-1 and TRBJ1-1, with 12 positions matching TRBD1. Unmatched junction bases numbered 9, after V lost 3 bases and J lost 7 bases. CDR1 is SQVTM and CDR2 is ANQGSEA in the germline V gene. The CDR3 extends over 15 amino acids. CDR3 sequence: CSVDLGTGGLGEAFF. In nucleotides, the CDR3 is TGCAGCGTTGATTTAGGGACAGGGGGCTTGGGTGAAGCTTTCTTT.

J is TRBJ2-1 and V is TRBV5-1, with D tentatively TRBD1 or TRBD2 (5 bases each). V was clipped by 1 base and J by 0 bases, with 8 bases between them. CDR3 length: 15 residues. CDR1 and CDR2 from the germline V gene are SGHRS and YFSETQ. The CDR3 region has the DNA TGCGCCAGCAGCTTGCTGGGGGACTCCTACAATGAGCAGTTCTTC. Translating it yields CASSLLGDSYNEQFF.